The entry below gives a single TCR beta chain sequence along with its context. The target antigen is unknown. The data are from a study of cytomegalovirus exposure and HLA in healthy donors. The method was immunoSEQ multiplex PCR; TCRdb's version includes in-frame clones alone and lacks a portion of them. The sample comprises 90,000 to 150,000 clones, around nine tenths of which are singletons, and about 4.2% rests with the top ten. Notes on the study in general: Some public TCRs appeared in many individuals, while most sequences were rare. There were 150 to 200 TCR beta chains listed as cytomegalovirus-associated.

What was sequenced was PBMCs. The sequence was obtained from a man in his late teens or twenties in good health and CMV-seropositive.

CDR3 DNA: TGTGCCAGCAGCTCGGTGAGCCGTGAAGCTTTCTTT. Protein sequence: CASSSVSREAFF. This chain connects TRBV5-4 to TRBJ1-1; D is unresolved. Germline loops: CDR1 SGHNT, CDR2 YYREEE (reference sequence). V was trimmed by 3 bases and J by 7 bases, leaving 10 bases between them. This CDR3 has 12 residues.